The 9 T cell receptor beta chains reported below all come from one sample, sequenced in a study of cytomegalovirus exposure and HLA in healthy donors. 13 Jbeta primers and 60 Vbeta primers were used for the PCR. The assay was immunoSEQ multiplex PCR, and TCRdb's table has in-frame clones only and misses some. In total, the table holds some 28,000 clones. Sequencing was performed on PBMCs. These receptors came from a man under 40 in good health and CMV-seronegative.

The chain links TRBV2 to TRBJ1-1; perhaps TRBD1 as D (5 bases). This CDR3 comprises 14 residues. Germline V gene data show CDR1 as SNHLY and CDR2 as FYNNEI. With 7 bases removed from V and 3 bases from J, the gap between germline ends came to 15 bases. In DNA, the CDR3 is TGTGCCAGCACGGGGGGAGTGGGACACACTGAAGCTTTCTTT. Its translation: CASTGGVGHTEAFF.

This chain joins TRBV6-5 and TRBJ1-6; D remains ambiguous. From germline, CDR1 is MNHEY and CDR2 SVGAGI. This CDR3 has 16 amino acids. Trimming removed 1 base from V and 3 bases from J, with 10 bases in between. This CDR3 is CASSYWRGGYNSPLHF. The CDR3 nucleotides read TGTGCCAGCAGTTACTGGCGAGGCGGCTATAATTCACCCCTCCACTTT.

The chain carries TRBV18 and TRBJ2-5; 9 bases line up with TRBD1. Germline V lookup: CDR1 KGHSH, CDR2 LQKENI. The CDR3 covers 15 residues. With 3 bases clipped from V and 7 bases from J, the junction kept 9 bases outside the gene matches. CDR3 DNA sequence: TGTGCCAGCTCACCCAGACAGGGGGAGTCTGGGACCCAGTACTTC. This gives the protein CASSPRQGESGTQYF.

The chain employs TRBV5-1 and TRBJ2-7; 7 bases fit TRBD1. The germline V gene encodes CDR1 SGHRS and CDR2 YFSETQ. The CDR3 covers 14 residues. The junction had 6 bases not matched to a gene; V was cut back by 4 bases and J by 2 bases. The CDR3 DNA reads as TGCGCCAGCAGCCGGAATACAGGGGCCTACGAGCAGTACTTC. Translating it yields CASSRNTGAYEQYF.

The chain couples TRBV10-3 to TRBJ1-2; 8 bases line up with TRBD1. The CDR3 spans 14 residues. V shed 5 bases and J 4 bases; nucleotides not matched to a gene: 6. Germline values: CDR1 ENHRY, CDR2 SYGVKD. The CDR3 nucleotides read TGTGCCATCAGTTTCGGACAGGGCCCCTATGGCTACACCTTC. This translates into CAISFGQGPYGYTF.

J is TRBJ2-2 and V is TRBV6-1; D is undetermined. The CDR3 loop spans 13 amino acids. Germline values: CDR1 MNHNS, CDR2 SASEGT. V lost 4 bases, J lost 4 bases, and 7 bases lay in between. The CDR3 reads CASSGTGTGELFF. CDR3 nucleotide sequence: TGTGCCAGCAGTGGCACCGGCACCGGGGAGCTGTTTTTT.

This chain links TRBV7-9 with TRBJ2-1; TRBD2 matches at 8 bases. From germline, CDR1 is SEHNR and CDR2 FQNEAQ (reference sequence). The junction had 7 bases not matched to a gene; V was cut back by 1 base and J by 8 bases. CDR3 size: 15 residues. CDR3 amino acids: CASSLVGTRFYEQFF. CDR3 coding DNA: TGTGCCAGCAGCTTAGTTGGGACTAGGTTCTATGAGCAGTTCTTC.

The J gene is TRBJ2-7, the V gene TRBV7-2; D perhaps matches TRBD2 (7 bases). The length of the CDR3 is 14 residues. Looked up from germline, CDR1 is SGHTA and CDR2 is FQGNSA. Trimming pared 1 base from V and 6 bases from J, leaving 13 bases between. CDR3 nucleotides: TGTGCCAGCAGCTTAGGGGGGGGGCCATCCGAGCAGTACTTC. This codes for CASSLGGGPSEQYF.

The gene calls are TRBV18 and TRBJ1-1; no firm D call. The CDR3 contains 14 residues. The germline V and J ends were trimmed by 5 bases and 1 base, with 11 bases remaining between them. Germline V gene sequence: CDR1 KGHSH, CDR2 LQKENI. The CDR3 DNA sequence: TGTGCCAGCTCAGTGACTGATCAGAACACTGAAGCTTTCTTT. It is translated as CASSVTDQNTEAFF.